Below, 30 T cell receptor beta chains from the same sample are listed, as sequenced in a study of CD8+ T cells in alopecia areata. Extracted from the samples, RNA was reverse transcribed into cDNA to serve as the sequencing template. The method was immunoSEQ multiplex PCR; TCRdb's version includes in-frame clones alone and lacks a portion of them. The data contain under 150,000 clones, roughly three fifths of them seen just once; the ten biggest clones take up about 3.7%. Treatment indicated: oral pan-JAK inhibitor, 5-10 mg twice daily. The sequenced sample was CD4+ T cells sorted from blood, obtained at week 24, from a patient treated with tofacitinib. These receptors were obtained from a human donor with alopecia areata.

The chain couples TRBV15 to TRBJ2-2; tentatively, D is TRBD1 or TRBD2 (7 bases each). Trimming removed 8 bases from V and 1 base from J, with 14 bases in between. Germline V gives CDR1 LNHNV, CDR2 YYDKDF (reference sequence). The CDR3 extends over 15 amino acids. The CDR3: CATQGERGNTGELFF. The CDR3 region has the DNA TGTGCCACCCAGGGGGAGCGGGGGAACACCGGGGAGCTGTTTTTT.

This clone appeared a few times. This chain connects TRBV6-1 to TRBJ2-1, with D uncertain. Trimming cost V 0 bases and J 0 bases, with 9 bases left between them. Germline values: CDR1 MNHNS, CDR2 SASEGT. The CDR3 spans 16 residues. The CDR3 DNA reads as TGTGCCAGCAGTGAAGCGAGGTACCGCTCCTACAATGAGCAGTTCTTC. It encodes CASSEARYRSYNEQFF.

This clone was detected only a few times. The chain combines TRBV6-6 with TRBJ2-7; possible D gene TRBD1, 5 bases. This CDR3 spans 14 amino acids. Trimming left V 2 bases short and J 4 bases short, with 12 bases between. CDR1 and CDR2 from the germline V gene are MNHNY and SVGAGI (reference sequence). The CDR3 region has the DNA TGTGCCAGCAGTTACGGCAGGGTGTTATACGAGCAGTACTTC. Translated: CASSYGRVLYEQYF.

The chain joins TRBV25-1 to TRBJ2-3; no clear D gene. This CDR3 spans 13 amino acids. Trimming shortened V by 1 base and J by 6 bases, and 8 bases separated the two germline ends. Looked up from germline, CDR1 is MGHDK and CDR2 is SYGVNS. The CDR3 protein is CASSEWSGDTQYF. CDR3 in DNA: TGTGCCAGCAGTGAATGGTCGGGTGATACGCAGTATTTT.

The CDR3 DNA is TGCGCCAGCAGCCCCGGCGGGCGGGGCGAACCCACAGATACGCAGTATTTT. As protein: CASSPGGRGEPTDTQYF. The chain couples TRBV4-1 to TRBJ2-3, with D maybe TRBD2 (6 bases). This CDR3 is 17 amino acids long. With 4 bases removed from V and 2 bases from J, the gap between germline ends came to 19 bases. Germline V gene sequence: CDR1 MGHRA, CDR2 YSYEKL.

V is TRBV20-1 and J is TRBJ1-1; tentative D call: TRBD1 (5 bases). Trimming pared 4 bases from V and 3 bases from J, leaving 6 bases between. There are 11 residues in the CDR3. Per germline, CDR1 DFQATT and CDR2 SNEGSKA (reference sequence). CDR3 region: CSAKGDTEAFF. CDR3 bases: TGCAGTGCTAAAGGGGACACTGAAGCTTTCTTT.

The rearrangement joins TRBV9 to TRBJ2-2; D remains ambiguous. This CDR3 is 13 amino acids long. Germline V lookup: CDR1 SGDLS, CDR2 YYNGEE. V lost 0 bases, J lost 5 bases, and 5 bases lay in between. CDR3 sequence reads: CASSVGRTGELFF. DNA of the CDR3: TGTGCCAGCAGCGTAGGTAGGACCGGGGAGCTGTTTTTT.

The chain joins TRBV30 to TRBJ1-5; D is undetermined. The V end was cut by 2 bases, the J end by 8 bases, with 7 bases between. Germline V gene lookup returns CDR1 GTSNPN and CDR2 SVGIG (reference sequence). This CDR3 region has 11 residues. The CDR3 coding sequence is TGTGCCTGGAGTCTTGGGGAGCCCCAGCATTTT. Protein product: CAWSLGEPQHF. The full variable domain, with the rest looked up from reference TRBV30 and TRBJ1-5, is SQTIHQWPATLVQPVGSPLSLECTVEGTSNPNLYWYRQAAGRGLQLLFYSVGIGQISSEVPQNLSASRPQDRQFILSSKKLLLSDSGFYLCAWSLGEPQHFGDGTRLSIL.

The rearrangement links TRBV23-1 to TRBJ2-1, with D possibly being TRBD1 (5 bases). TRBV23-1 is annotated as an ORF whose role is uncertain. The CDR3 is 14 amino acids. Trimming removed 4 bases at V and 4 bases at J, with 11 bases between. The CDR3 sequence is CASSRATDYNEQFF. CDR3 bases: TGCGCCAGCAGTCGAGCGACAGATTACAATGAGCAGTTCTTC.

This clone was seen just once. V usage is TRBV7-3 and J usage is TRBJ2-7; tentatively, D is TRBD2 (5 bases). The CDR3 has 13 residues. The ends were cut back, 4 bases at V and 0 bases at J, with 7 bases in the middle. Germline V gene data show CDR1 as SGHTA and CDR2 as FQGTGA. CDR3 nucleotides: TGTGCCAGCAGCTCGGGGTCCTCCTACGAGCAGTACTTC. This translates into CASSSGSSYEQYF. Full variable domain (outside the CDR3, taken from reference TRBV7-3 and TRBJ2-7): GAGVSQTPSNKVTEKGKYVELRCDPISGHTALYWYRQSLGQGPEFLIYFQGTGAADDSGLPNDRFFAVRPEGSVSTLKIQRTERGDSAVYLCASSSGSSYEQYFGPGTRLTVT.

The V gene is TRBV9, the J gene TRBJ2-1; D unclear. V lost 4 bases, J lost 4 bases, and 21 bases lay in between. The CDR3 sequence is 17 residues long. The germline V gene encodes CDR1 SGDLS and CDR2 YYNGEE. This CDR3 is CASSPFGNRLGYNEQFF. CDR3 coding DNA: TGTGCCAGCAGCCCTTTCGGTAACCGCTTGGGTTACAATGAGCAGTTCTTC.

The chain combines TRBV15 with TRBJ2-1, with 10 bases identical to TRBD2. Germline assignment: CDR1 LNHNV and CDR2 YYDKDF (reference sequence). The V and J ends lost 5 bases and 7 bases, in that order; junction bases with no gene match: 8. CDR3 length: 15 amino acids. The CDR3 DNA sequence: TGTGCCACCAGCTGGACTAGCGGAGGGCGGAATGAGCAGTTCTTC. Amino acid sequence: CATSWTSGGRNEQFF.

This rearrangement joins TRBV27 to TRBJ2-3; perhaps TRBD1 as D (6 bases). Germline assignment: CDR1 MNHEY and CDR2 SMNVEV (reference sequence). V lost 0 bases to trimming and J lost 10 bases, with 14 bases between them. CDR3 length equals 14 residues. CDR3 region: CASSLSPQGGPQYF. The CDR3 region has the DNA TGTGCCAGCAGTTTATCCCCACAGGGCGGCCCGCAGTATTTT.

This chain connects TRBV4-1 to TRBJ2-2; a weak D match, TRBD2 (7 bases). The CDR3 length is 14 residues. Germline V gene data show CDR1 as MGHRA and CDR2 as YSYEKL. Trimming took off 5 bases at V and 6 bases at J, with 13 bases between the two ends. CDR3 in DNA: TGCGCCAGCAGCAGGACGGGGGGCCCCGGGGAGCTGTTTTTT. Protein product: CASSRTGGPGELFF.

The chain employs TRBV9 and TRBJ1-1, with 8 bases that match TRBD1. The CDR3 extends over 14 amino acids. Germline CDR1 is SGDLS and CDR2 is YYNGEE. With 2 bases clipped from V and 3 bases from J, the junction kept 3 bases outside the gene matches. In DNA, the CDR3 is TGTGCCAGCAGCGTCTTGACAGGGGACACTGAAGCTTTCTTT. Its translation: CASSVLTGDTEAFF.

The gene calls are TRBV18 and TRBJ1-2, with D maybe TRBD1 (6 bases). The CDR3 has 13 residues. From germline, CDR1 is KGHSH and CDR2 LQKENI. Between the trimmed V and J ends, which lost 6 bases and 7 bases, there was a span of 15 bases. CDR3 in amino acids: CASSPAGALGYTF. DNA of the CDR3: TGTGCCAGCTCCCCAGCGGGGGCGCTTGGCTACACCTTC.

Here the CDR3 reads CASSLRDSSFGYTF. The CDR3 DNA follows: TGTGCCAGCAGCTTGAGGGACAGCTCTTTCGGCTACACCTTC. V gene TRBV5-6 combines with J gene TRBJ1-2; TRBD1 matches at 7 bases. Germline lookup yields CDR1 SGHDT and CDR2 YYEEEE. The ends lost 1 base at V and 8 bases at J; junction bases unmatched: 8. This CDR3 is 14 amino acids long. The full variable domain, rest sourced from reference TRBV5-6 and TRBJ1-2, is DAGVTQSPTHLIKTRGQQVTLRCSPKSGHDTVSWYQQALGQGPQFIFQYYEEEERQRGNFPDRFSGHQFPNYSSELNVNALLLGDSALYLCASSLRDSSFGYTFGSGTRLTVV.

The chain has TRBV28 and TRBJ2-6; perhaps D is TRBD1 or TRBD2 (6 bases each). Germline V lookup: CDR1 MDHEN, CDR2 SYDVKM. The CDR3 runs 18 residues. With 5 bases removed from V and 4 bases from J, the gap between germline ends came to 21 bases. The CDR3 is CASSAAAVGGHGANVLTF. As DNA, the CDR3 is TGTGCCAGCAGTGCCGCAGCCGTAGGGGGGCACGGGGCCAACGTCCTGACTTTC.

The rearrangement uses TRBV29-1 and TRBJ1-1; maybe TRBD1 (5 bases). The CDR3 runs 15 residues. CDR1 and CDR2 from the germline V gene are SQVTM and ANQGSEA. The germline V and J ends were trimmed by 4 bases and 0 bases, with 15 bases remaining between them. The DNA of the CDR3 is TGCAGCGTTGGAGAGTCGGGACCGCTGAACACTGAAGCTTTCTTT. Translated: CSVGESGPLNTEAFF.

The chain joins TRBV11-2 to TRBJ2-5, with TRBD2 as a possible D gene (6 bases). The germline gives CDR1 SGHAT, CDR2 FQNNGV. V lost 6 bases, J lost 4 bases, and 18 bases lay in between. There are 15 residues in the CDR3. The chain's CDR3 is CASSRGGFGSETQYF. CDR3 nucleotide sequence: TGTGCCAGCAGTCGAGGAGGGTTCGGGTCAGAGACCCAGTACTTC.

This rearrangement joins TRBV18 to TRBJ2-7, with TRBD1 as a possible D gene (6 bases). The CDR3 consists of 15 residues. Trimming pared 3 bases from V and 3 bases from J, leaving 15 bases between. From germline, CDR1 is KGHSH and CDR2 LQKENI. The CDR3 sequence: CASSPNEGHLYEQYF. In DNA form, the CDR3 reads TGTGCCAGCTCACCCAACGAGGGACACCTCTACGAGCAGTACTTC.

This rearrangement joins TRBV29-1 to TRBJ2-7; D is uncertain. CDR1 and CDR2 from the germline V gene are SQVTM and ANQGSEA. The CDR3 has 12 residues. Trimming stripped 6 bases from V and 2 bases from J, with 11 bases between. In nucleotides, the CDR3 is TGCAGCGTACTTACCCATACCTACGAGCAGTACTTC. Amino acid sequence: CSVLTHTYEQYF.

The gene calls are TRBV29-1 and TRBJ1-1; weak D call: TRBD1 (6 bases). Deletions cut 5 bases from V and 7 bases from J, with 20 bases between. This CDR3 region has 14 residues. The germline V gene encodes CDR1 SQVTM and CDR2 ANQGSEA. DNA for the CDR3: TGCAGCGTTTTGGTTCAGCAGGGACAAGATGAAGCTTTCTTT. This codes for CSVLVQQGQDEAFF. The whole variable domain, filled in from reference TRBV29-1 and TRBJ1-1, reads SAVISQKPSRDICQRGTSLTIQCQVDSQVTMMFWYRQQPGQSLTLIATANQGSEATYESGFVIDKFPISRPNLTFSTLTVSNMSPEDSSIYLCSVLVQQGQDEAFFGQGTRLTVV.

This clone was counted once. V is TRBV5-1 and J is TRBJ2-1; tentative D call: TRBD2 (6 bases). The ends were cut back, 5 bases at V and 1 base at J, with 10 bases in the middle. Germline V gives CDR1 SGHRS, CDR2 YFSETQ. CDR3 size: 14 residues. CDR3 sequence reads: CASRESGSYNEQFF. CDR3 sequence (DNA): TGCGCCAGCAGGGAGAGCGGGTCCTACAATGAGCAGTTCTTC. The whole variable domain, remainder taken from reference TRBV5-1 and TRBJ2-1, is KAGVTQTPRYLIKTRGQQVTLSCSPISGHRSVSWYQQTPGQGLQFLFEYFSETQRNKGNFPGRFSGRQFSNSRSEMNVSTLELGDSALYLCASRESGSYNEQFFGPGTRLTVL.

The gene calls are TRBV27 and TRBJ2-7, with unresolved D. Germline values: CDR1 MNHEY, CDR2 SMNVEV (reference sequence). The CDR3 contains 14 residues. The V end was cut by 2 bases, the J end by 2 bases, with 10 bases between. CDR3 sequence reads: CASSLRPGTYEQYF. The DNA for the CDR3 is TGTGCCAGCAGTTTAAGGCCAGGCACCTACGAGCAGTACTTC.

Worth noting for this clone: The sample carries other DNA sequences with the same CDR3. This chain connects TRBV30 to TRBJ1-2; no clear D. The germline V and J ends were trimmed by 2 bases and 4 bases, with 8 bases remaining between them. Looked up from germline, CDR1 is GTSNPN and CDR2 is SVGIG (reference sequence). This CDR3 region has 12 residues. The chain's CDR3 is CAWSSGVYGYTF. The CDR3 DNA reads as TGTGCCTGGAGTAGCGGGGTCTATGGCTACACCTTC.

The V and J genes are TRBV28 and TRBJ1-4; D is unresolved. V shed 4 bases and J shed 8 bases, with 8 bases lying between them. Germline V gene lookup returns CDR1 MDHEN and CDR2 SYDVKM. This CDR3 is built from 12 residues. CDR3 residues: CASSSPTEKLFF. The CDR3 DNA reads as TGTGCCAGCAGTTCCCCGACGGAAAAACTGTTTTTT.

J is TRBJ1-5 and V is TRBV6-5; D is possibly TRBD1 (5 bases). The germline gives CDR1 MNHEY, CDR2 SVGAGI. The V gene lost 2 bases and the J gene lost 3 bases, with 5 bases spanning the gap. This CDR3 contains 13 residues. The CDR3 region is CASSYGHNQPQHF. Written as DNA, the CDR3 is TGTGCCAGCAGTTACGGACACAATCAGCCCCAGCATTTT.

This clone was counted only a few times. This rearrangement joins TRBV7-9 to TRBJ2-3; D is uncertain. Germline CDR1 and CDR2: SEHNR and FQNEAQ (reference sequence). The CDR3 is made up of 13 amino acids. V was clipped by 5 bases and J by 1 base, with 7 bases between them. Here the CDR3 reads CASSRVGTDTQYF. The CDR3 DNA sequence: TGTGCCAGCAGCCGGGTGGGCACAGATACGCAGTATTTT. The full variable domain, completed using reference TRBV7-9 and TRBJ2-3, is DTGVSQNPRHKITKRGQNVTFRCDPISEHNRLYWYRQTLGQGPEFLTYFQNEAQLEKSRLLSDRFSAERPKGSFSTLEIQRTEQGDSAMYLCASSRVGTDTQYFGPGTRLTVL.

The chain has TRBV5-4 and TRBJ2-5, with D possibly matching TRBD2 (6 bases). Deletions cut 5 bases from V and 4 bases from J, with 18 bases between. CDR1 is SGHNT and CDR2 is YYREEE in the germline V gene (reference sequence). CDR3 length: 15 amino acids. In DNA form, the CDR3 reads TGTGCCAGCAGTTTAGACTCACTAGCACGAGAGACCCAGTACTTC. Protein product: CASSLDSLARETQYF.